What follows are 9 T cell receptor beta chains derived from one specimen sequenced in a study of technical replicates of blood from several donors. Using immunoSEQ multiplex PCR, the repertoire was profiled, and TCRdb retains in-frame clones only, with some absent. Among about 69,000 clones listed, over 80% were seen once. The sample taken for sequencing was PBMCs. All receptors come from a human donor in good health. Some clones in this sample may be carry-over from other donors' samples.

This chain links TRBV2 with TRBJ2-7; TRBD1 agrees at 7 bases. V lost 10 bases, J lost 3 bases, and 12 bases stayed unmatched. The germline gives CDR1 SNHLY, CDR2 FYNNEI. The CDR3 runs to 14 residues. CDR3 DNA: TGTGCCACCCTCCCCGGGCAGGGGGACTACGAGCAGTACTTC. Residues: CATLPGQGDYEQYF. The full variable domain, rest sourced from reference TRBV2 and TRBJ2-7, is EPEVTQTPSHQVTQMGQEVILRCVPISNHLYFYWYRQILGQKVEFLVSFYNNEISEKSEIFDDQFSVERPDGSNFTLKIRSTKLEDSAMYFCATLPGQGDYEQYFGPGTRLTVT.

This sequence joins TRBV7-3 and TRBJ2-1, with D hard to call. V was clipped by 2 bases and J by 4 bases, with 9 bases between them. This CDR3 is built from 14 residues. The germline gives CDR1 SGHTA, CDR2 FQGTGA. CDR3 bases: TGTGCCAGCAGCTTATCCGGCGGTTACAATGAGCAGTTCTTC. As protein: CASSLSGGYNEQFF.

This chain connects TRBV18 to TRBJ2-2; D not certain. The V gene's germline CDR1 is KGHSH and CDR2 LQKENI. There are 17 residues in the CDR3. The ends were cut back, 3 bases at V and 5 bases at J, with 19 bases in the middle. Here the CDR3 DNA reads TGTGCCAGCTCACCCGGAACGGCAGGTTCAAAAACCGGGGAGCTGTTTTTT. Protein sequence: CASSPGTAGSKTGELFF.

The rearrangement joins TRBV7-2 to TRBJ2-5, with 8 bases lining up with TRBD2. Germline V gives CDR1 SGHTA, CDR2 FQGNSA. The CDR3 spans 16 residues. V lost 0 bases, J lost 6 bases, and 9 bases stayed unmatched. The CDR3 protein is CASSLAIAGTGKTQYF. In DNA form, the CDR3 reads TGTGCCAGCAGCTTAGCGATAGCGGGAACGGGAAAGACCCAGTACTTC.

This rearrangement joins TRBV7-2 to TRBJ2-1; 10 positions agree with TRBD2. The germline gives CDR1 SGHTA, CDR2 FQGNSA. V shed 1 base and J 6 bases; nucleotides not matched to a gene: 6. The CDR3 is 16 residues long. The CDR3 DNA sequence: TGTGCCAGCAGCTTAGTCCCACTAGCGGGACCCAATGAGCAGTTCTTC. It translates to CASSLVPLAGPNEQFF.

The chain joins TRBV5-1 to TRBJ2-3; TRBD1 is a possible D gene (8 bases). V was shortened by 3 bases and J by 4 bases, with 15 bases between the two germline ends. The CDR3 extends over 15 amino acids. Germline-derived CDR1 and CDR2 are SGHRS and YFSETQ. The CDR3 loop reads CASSSTGGRADTQYF. CDR3 DNA: TGCGCCAGCAGCTCTACAGGGGGGAGGGCAGATACGCAGTATTTT.

The chain uses TRBV2 and TRBJ1-2; D unresolved. This CDR3 region has 13 residues. Germline CDR1 SNHLY, CDR2 FYNNEI. The V gene lost 3 bases and the J gene lost 4 bases, with 9 bases spanning the gap. CDR3 sequence (DNA): TGTGCCAGCAGTGAGCGCGGGCCCTATGGCTACACCTTC. It yields the protein CASSERGPYGYTF.

The chain combines TRBV7-2 with TRBJ1-6, with TRBD1 matching 8 bases. The CDR3 is 17 amino acids. From germline, CDR1 is SGHTA and CDR2 FQGNSA. J lost 2 bases, V lost 4 bases, and 7 bases had no gene match. CDR3 sequence (DNA): TGTGCCAGCAGCTACGACAGGGGAGGCCCCTATAATTCACCCCTCCACTTT. Protein product: CASSYDRGGPYNSPLHF.

This clone occurred once. This rearrangement joins TRBV6-4 to TRBJ2-1, with TRBD2 matching 8 bases. Germline assignment: CDR1 MRHNA and CDR2 SNTAGT. Germline trimming cut 0 bases from V and 8 bases from J; bases unmatched to any gene: 6. The CDR3 length is 15 residues. As DNA, the CDR3 is TGTGCCAGCAGTGACTCGCGCGGGAGGTTGGATGAGCAGTTCTTC. Translating gives CASSDSRGRLDEQFF.